This T cell receptor beta chain was sequenced during a study of T cells in Graves' hyperthyroidism and ophthalmopathy. Study-level points and caveats: Most thyroid clonotypes that were expanded above 0.001 also turned up in blood. Onset of ophthalmopathy came a median approximately 6.8 months after the model predicted it.

At least ten counts were recorded for this clonotype. Antigen unknown. The CDR3 runs 14 residues. V trimming: 4 bases; J trimming: 7 bases; junction bases outside the gene matches: 7. The germline V gene encodes CDR1 MDHEN and CDR2 SYDVKM. Stable hyperthyroidism: no ophthalmopathy progression over 18 months of follow-up. Thyroid ultrasound and orbital computed tomography, with clinical symptoms and serum thyroxine and TRAb, informed diagnoses. TCR beta CDR3 region amplification was performed from RNA transcripts. First-round RT-PCR targeting the TCR CDR3 was performed with the HTBI primer set. One entry per CDR3 protein, called by TCRdb with MiXCR from the multiplex PCR reads. The table records 600,000 to 900,000 distinct CDR3 sequences, around 17% of them present only once.

Sequenced: blood. V and J are TRBV28 and TRBJ1-1; TRBD1 agrees at 9 bases. The sequence came from a man aged 18 to 29 with Graves' hyperthyroidism. The CDR3: CASSWGDRDGEAFF. CDR3 sequence (DNA): TGTGCCAGCAGTTGGGGGGACAGGGACGGTGAAGCTTTCTTT.